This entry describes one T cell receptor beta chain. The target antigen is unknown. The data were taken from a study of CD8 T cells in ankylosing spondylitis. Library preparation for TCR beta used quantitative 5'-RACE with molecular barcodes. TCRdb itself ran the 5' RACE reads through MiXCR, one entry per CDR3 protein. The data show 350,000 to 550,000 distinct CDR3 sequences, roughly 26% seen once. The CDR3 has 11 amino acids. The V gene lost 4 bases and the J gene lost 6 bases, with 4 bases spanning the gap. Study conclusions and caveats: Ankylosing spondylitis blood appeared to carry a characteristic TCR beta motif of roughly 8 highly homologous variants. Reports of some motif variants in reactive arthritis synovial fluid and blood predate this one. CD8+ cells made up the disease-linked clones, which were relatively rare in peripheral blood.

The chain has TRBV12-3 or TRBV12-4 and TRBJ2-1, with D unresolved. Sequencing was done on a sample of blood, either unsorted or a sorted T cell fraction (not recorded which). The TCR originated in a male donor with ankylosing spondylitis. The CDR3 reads CASSSPNEQFF. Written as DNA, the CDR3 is TGTGCCAGCAGTTCCCCCAATGAGCAGTTCTTC.